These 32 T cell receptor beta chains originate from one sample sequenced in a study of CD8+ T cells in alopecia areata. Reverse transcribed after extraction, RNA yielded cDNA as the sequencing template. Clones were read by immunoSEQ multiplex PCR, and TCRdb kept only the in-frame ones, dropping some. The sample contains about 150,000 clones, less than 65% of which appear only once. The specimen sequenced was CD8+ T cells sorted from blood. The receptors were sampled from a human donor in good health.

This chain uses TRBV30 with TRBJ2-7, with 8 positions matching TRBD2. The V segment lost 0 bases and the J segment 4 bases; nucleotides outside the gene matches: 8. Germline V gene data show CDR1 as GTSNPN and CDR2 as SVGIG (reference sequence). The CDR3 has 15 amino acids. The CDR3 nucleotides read TGTGCCTGGAGTGTAGGTCTAGCGGGCGAATACGAGCAGTACTTC. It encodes CAWSVGLAGEYEQYF.

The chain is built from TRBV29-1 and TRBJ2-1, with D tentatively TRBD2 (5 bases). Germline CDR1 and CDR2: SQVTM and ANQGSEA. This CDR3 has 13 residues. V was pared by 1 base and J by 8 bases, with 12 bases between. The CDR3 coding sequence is TGCAGCGTTGAAGGGACTGCTGGCTATGAGCAGTTCTTC. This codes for CSVEGTAGYEQFF.

The CDR3 DNA reads as TGTGCCAGCAGCGAGAGTTTAAGCGGGAATACCTACAATGAGCAGTTCTTC. Translating gives CASSESLSGNTYNEQFF. This chain connects TRBV9 to TRBJ2-1; 7 bases are shared with TRBD2. The CDR3 runs 17 residues. Germline CDR1 reads SGDLS; CDR2 reads YYNGEE. V lost 3 bases and J lost 2; bases outside the gene matches: 11.

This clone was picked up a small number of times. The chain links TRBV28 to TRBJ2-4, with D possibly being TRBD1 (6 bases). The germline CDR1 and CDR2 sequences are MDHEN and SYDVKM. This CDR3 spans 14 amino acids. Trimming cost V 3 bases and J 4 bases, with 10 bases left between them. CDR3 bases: TGTGCCAGCAGTTTTGGCCAGGGGAAAAACATTCAGTACTTC. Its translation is CASSFGQGKNIQYF.

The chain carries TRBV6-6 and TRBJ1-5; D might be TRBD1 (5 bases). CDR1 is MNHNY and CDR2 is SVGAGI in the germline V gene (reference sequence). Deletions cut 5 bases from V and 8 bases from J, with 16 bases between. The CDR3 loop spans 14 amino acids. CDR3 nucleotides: TGTGCCAGCAGTCAAATTCCCGGGGGGGAGCCCCAGCATTTT. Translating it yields CASSQIPGGEPQHF.

For the CDR3, the DNA is TGTGCCAGCAGTGAATACCCACTAGCGGGAGGGCTCACCGGGGAGCTGTTTTTT. This translates into CASSEYPLAGGLTGELFF. V usage is TRBV25-1 and J usage is TRBJ2-2; 13 bases agree with TRBD2. Germline CDR1 and CDR2: MGHDK and SYGVNS. V was pared by 0 bases and J by 4 bases, with 5 bases of the junction left unmatched. The CDR3 covers 18 residues.

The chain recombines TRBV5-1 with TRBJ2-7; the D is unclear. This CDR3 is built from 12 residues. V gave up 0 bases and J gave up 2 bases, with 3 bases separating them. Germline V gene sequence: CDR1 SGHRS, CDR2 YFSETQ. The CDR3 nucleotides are TGCGCCAGCAGCTTGGCGGCCTACGAGCAGTACTTC. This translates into CASSLAAYEQYF.

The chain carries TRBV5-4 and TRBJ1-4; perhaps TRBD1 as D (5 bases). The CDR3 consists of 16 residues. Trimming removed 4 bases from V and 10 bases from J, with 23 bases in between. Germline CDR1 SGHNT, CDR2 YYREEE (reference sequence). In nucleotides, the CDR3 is TGTGCCAGCAGCGCCCGGGACGAGGGTTTCGGGGGAAAACTGTTTTTT. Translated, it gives CASSARDEGFGGKLFF.

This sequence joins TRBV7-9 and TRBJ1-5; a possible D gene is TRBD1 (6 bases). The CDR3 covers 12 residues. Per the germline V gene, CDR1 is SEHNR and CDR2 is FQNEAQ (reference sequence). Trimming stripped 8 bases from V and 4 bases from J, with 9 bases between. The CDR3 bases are TGTGCCAGCCAAACAGGGAATCAGCCCCAGCATTTT. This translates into CASQTGNQPQHF.

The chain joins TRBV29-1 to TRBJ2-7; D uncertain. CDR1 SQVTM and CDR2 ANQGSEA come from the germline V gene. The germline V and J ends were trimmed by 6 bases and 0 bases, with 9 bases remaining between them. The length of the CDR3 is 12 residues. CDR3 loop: CSVSQSSYEQYF. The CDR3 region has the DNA TGCAGCGTGAGCCAAAGCTCCTACGAGCAGTACTTC.

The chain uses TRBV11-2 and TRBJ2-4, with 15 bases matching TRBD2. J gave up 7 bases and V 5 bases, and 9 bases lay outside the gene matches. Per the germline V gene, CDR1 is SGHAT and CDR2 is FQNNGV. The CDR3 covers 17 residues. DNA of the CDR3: TGTGCCAGCAGCGGGGGGACTAGCGGGAGGAGTGGGAACATTCAGTACTTC. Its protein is CASSGGTSGRSGNIQYF.

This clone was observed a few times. The CDR3 DNA follows: TGCAGCGTACGGGACAACTACGAGCAGTACTTC. Protein sequence: CSVRDNYEQYF. The chain links TRBV29-1 to TRBJ2-7, with a weak D call TRBD1 (6 bases). Germline CDR1 SQVTM, CDR2 ANQGSEA. Trimming removed 6 bases from V and 3 bases from J, with 9 bases in between. The CDR3 runs to 11 residues.

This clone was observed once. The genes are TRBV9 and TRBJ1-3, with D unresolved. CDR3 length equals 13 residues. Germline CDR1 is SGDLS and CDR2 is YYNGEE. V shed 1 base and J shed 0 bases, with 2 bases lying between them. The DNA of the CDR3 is TGTGCCAGCAGCGTAAACTCTGGAAACACCATATATTTT. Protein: CASSVNSGNTIYF.

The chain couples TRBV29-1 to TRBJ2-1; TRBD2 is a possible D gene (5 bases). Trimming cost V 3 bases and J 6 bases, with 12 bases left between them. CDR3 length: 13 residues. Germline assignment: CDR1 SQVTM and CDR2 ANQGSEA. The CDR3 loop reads CSVEPFAGNEQFF. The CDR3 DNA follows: TGCAGCGTTGAGCCCTTTGCGGGCAATGAGCAGTTCTTC.

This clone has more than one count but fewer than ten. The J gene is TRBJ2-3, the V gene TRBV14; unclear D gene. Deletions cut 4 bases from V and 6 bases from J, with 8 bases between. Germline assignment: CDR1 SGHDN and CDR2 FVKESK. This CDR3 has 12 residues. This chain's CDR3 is CASSPSPDTQYF. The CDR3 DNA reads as TGTGCCAGCAGCCCCTCCCCTGATACGCAGTATTTT.

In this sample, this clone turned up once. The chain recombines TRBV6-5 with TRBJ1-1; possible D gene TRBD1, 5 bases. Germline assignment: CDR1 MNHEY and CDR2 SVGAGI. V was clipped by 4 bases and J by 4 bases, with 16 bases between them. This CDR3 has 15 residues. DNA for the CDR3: TGTGCCAGCAGTTCTCTTCAGGGTTGGGGCACTGAAGCTTTCTTT. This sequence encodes CASSSLQGWGTEAFF.

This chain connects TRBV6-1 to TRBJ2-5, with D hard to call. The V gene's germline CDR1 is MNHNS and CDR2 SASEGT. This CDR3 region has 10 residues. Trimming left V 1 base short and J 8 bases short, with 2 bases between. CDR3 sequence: CASSEGTQYF. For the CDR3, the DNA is TGTGCCAGCAGTGAAGGTACCCAGTACTTC.

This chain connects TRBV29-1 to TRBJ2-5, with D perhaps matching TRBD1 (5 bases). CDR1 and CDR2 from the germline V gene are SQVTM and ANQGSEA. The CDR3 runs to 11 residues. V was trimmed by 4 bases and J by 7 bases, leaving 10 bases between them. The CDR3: CSVVYQGTQYF. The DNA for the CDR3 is TGCAGCGTTGTATATCAGGGGACCCAGTACTTC.

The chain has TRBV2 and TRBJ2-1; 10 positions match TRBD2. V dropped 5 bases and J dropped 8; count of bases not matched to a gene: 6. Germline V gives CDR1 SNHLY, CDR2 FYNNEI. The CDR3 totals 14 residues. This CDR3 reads CASSWTSGRDEQFF. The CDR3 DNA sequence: TGTGCCAGCAGTTGGACTAGCGGCCGCGATGAGCAGTTCTTC. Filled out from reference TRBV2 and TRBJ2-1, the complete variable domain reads EPEVTQTPSHQVTQMGQEVILRCVPISNHLYFYWYRQILGQKVEFLVSFYNNEISEKSEIFDDQFSVERPDGSNFTLKIRSTKLEDSAMYFCASSWTSGRDEQFFGPGTRLTVL.

The CDR3 is CASSLTRDGELFF. CDR3 nucleotides: TGTGCCAGCAGTTTAACCCGCGACGGGGAGCTGTTTTTT. V is TRBV28 and J is TRBJ2-2; D is uncertain. V was shortened by 2 bases and J by 7 bases, with 8 bases between the two germline ends. CDR3 length: 13 residues. From germline, CDR1 is MDHEN and CDR2 SYDVKM.

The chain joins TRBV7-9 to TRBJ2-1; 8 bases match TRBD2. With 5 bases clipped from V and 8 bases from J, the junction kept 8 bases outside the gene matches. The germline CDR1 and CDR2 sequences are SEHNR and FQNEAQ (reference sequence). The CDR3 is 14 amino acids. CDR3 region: CASSPSGGSHEQFF. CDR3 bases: TGTGCCAGCAGCCCGTCGGGAGGGTCCCATGAGCAGTTCTTC.

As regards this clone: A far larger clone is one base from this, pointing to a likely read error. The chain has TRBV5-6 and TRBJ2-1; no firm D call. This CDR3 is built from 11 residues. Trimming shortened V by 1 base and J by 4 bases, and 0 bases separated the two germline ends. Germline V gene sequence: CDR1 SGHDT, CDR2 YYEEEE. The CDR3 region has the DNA TGTGCCAGCAGCTTGTACAATGAGCAGTTCTTC. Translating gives CASSLYNEQFF.

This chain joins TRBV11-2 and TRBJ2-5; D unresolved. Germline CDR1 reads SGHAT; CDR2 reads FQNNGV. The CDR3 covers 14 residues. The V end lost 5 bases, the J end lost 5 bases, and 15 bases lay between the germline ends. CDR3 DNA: TGTGCCAGCAGCATCGACCCTTCGGCTGAGACCCAGTACTTC. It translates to CASSIDPSAETQYF.

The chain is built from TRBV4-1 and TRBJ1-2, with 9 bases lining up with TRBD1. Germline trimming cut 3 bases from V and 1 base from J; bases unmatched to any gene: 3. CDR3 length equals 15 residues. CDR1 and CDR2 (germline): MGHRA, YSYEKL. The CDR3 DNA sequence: TGCGCCAGCAGCCACCGACAGGGGGTTAACTATGGCTACACCTTC. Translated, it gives CASSHRQGVNYGYTF.

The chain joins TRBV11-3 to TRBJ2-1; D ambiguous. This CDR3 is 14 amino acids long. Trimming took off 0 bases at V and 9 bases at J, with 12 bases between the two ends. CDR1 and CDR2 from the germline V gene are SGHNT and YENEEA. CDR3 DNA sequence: TGTGCCAGCAGCTTAGATCTTCGCTCCGTTGAGCAGTTCTTC. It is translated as CASSLDLRSVEQFF.

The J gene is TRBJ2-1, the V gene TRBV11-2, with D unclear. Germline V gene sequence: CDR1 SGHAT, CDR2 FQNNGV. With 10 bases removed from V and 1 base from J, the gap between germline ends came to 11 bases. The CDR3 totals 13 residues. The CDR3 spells CATREGSYNEQFF. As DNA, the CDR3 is TGTGCCACCCGCGAAGGTTCCTACAATGAGCAGTTCTTC.

CDR3: CASSDDFSGSNEQFF. The CDR3 region has the DNA TGTGCCAGCAGTGACGATTTTAGCGGGAGTAATGAGCAGTTCTTC. The rearrangement joins TRBV2 to TRBJ2-1; TRBD2 matches 9 bases. J gave up 7 bases and V 3 bases, and 7 bases lay outside the gene matches. Germline V CDR1 and CDR2: SNHLY, FYNNEI. This CDR3 spans 15 amino acids.

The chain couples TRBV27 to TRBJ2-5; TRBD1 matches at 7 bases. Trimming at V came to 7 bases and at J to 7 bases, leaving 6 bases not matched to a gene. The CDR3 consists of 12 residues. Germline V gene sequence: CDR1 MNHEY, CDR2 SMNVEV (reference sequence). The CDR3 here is CASTSEGATQYF. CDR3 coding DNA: TGTGCCAGCACCTCAGAGGGGGCGACCCAGTACTTC.

The CDR3 spells CSVYPGQGNEQFF. The CDR3 bases are TGCAGCGTTTACCCGGGACAGGGGAATGAGCAGTTCTTC. V usage is TRBV29-1 and J usage is TRBJ2-1; 10 positions match TRBD1. Germline trimming cut 5 bases from V and 7 bases from J; bases unmatched to any gene: 5. The CDR3 runs to 13 residues. The germline V gene has CDR1 SQVTM and CDR2 ANQGSEA.

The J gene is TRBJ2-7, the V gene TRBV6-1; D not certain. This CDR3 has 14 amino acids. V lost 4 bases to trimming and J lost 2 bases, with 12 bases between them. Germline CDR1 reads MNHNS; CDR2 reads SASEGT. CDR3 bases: TGTGCCAGCAGTGCTCGGAGCTTCACCTACGAGCAGTACTTC. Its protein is CASSARSFTYEQYF.

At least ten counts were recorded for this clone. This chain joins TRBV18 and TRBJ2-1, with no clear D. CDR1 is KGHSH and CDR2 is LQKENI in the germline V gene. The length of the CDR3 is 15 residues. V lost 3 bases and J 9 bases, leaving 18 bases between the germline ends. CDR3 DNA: TGTGCCAGCTCACCCCCAGCGATGGTCGTGGTTGAGCAGTTCTTC. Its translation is CASSPPAMVVVEQFF.

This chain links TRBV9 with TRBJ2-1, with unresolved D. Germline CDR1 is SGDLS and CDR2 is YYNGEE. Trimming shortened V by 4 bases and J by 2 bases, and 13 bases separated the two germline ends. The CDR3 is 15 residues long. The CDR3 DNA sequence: TGTGCCAGCAGCCCCCCCCCGGGTACCTACAATGAGCAGTTCTTC. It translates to CASSPPPGTYNEQFF.